Following are 31 T cell receptor beta chains from one sample sequenced in a study of T cell repertoires in cytomegalovirus infection. Each CDR3 protein gets one entry after TCRdb re-called the reads with MiXCR. The table includes under 90,000 distinct CDR3 sequences, approximately 46% detected once. These TCRs' antigens remain unknown. The material sequenced was CD8+ T cells from cultured PBMCs, taken from culture after CMV antigen stimulation. The receptors come from a human donor in good health (CMV status not recorded). Some clones in this sample may be carry-over from other donors' samples.

The chain combines TRBV27 with TRBJ2-7; 8 bases match TRBD2. The CDR3 spans 15 residues. Trimming cost V 6 bases and J 4 bases; bases outside gene matches: 11. Germline V gene lookup returns CDR1 MNHEY and CDR2 SMNVEV (reference sequence). CDR3 DNA: TGTGCCAGCAGCCTGGGAGGGACTAGTCCGTACGAGCAGTACTTC. This translates into CASSLGGTSPYEQYF.

This clonotype was found many times. J is TRBJ2-5 and V is TRBV7-8, with a weak D call TRBD2 (5 bases). This CDR3 region has 15 residues. The ends were cut back, 5 bases at V and 5 bases at J, with 18 bases in the middle. In germline, CDR1 is SGHVS, CDR2 FQNEAQ. CDR3 nucleotide sequence: TGTGCCAGCAGCCTGGACGGAGGCCGTGGGGAGACCCAGTACTTC. Protein sequence: CASSLDGGRGETQYF. The whole variable domain, filled in from reference TRBV7-8 and TRBJ2-5, reads GAGVSQSPRYKVAKRGQDVALRCDPISGHVSLFWYQQALGQGPEFLTYFQNEAQLDKSGLPSDRFFAERPEGSVSTLKIQRTQQEDSAVYLCASSLDGGRGETQYFGPGTRLLVL.

The rearrangement uses TRBV13 and TRBJ1-6, with 9 bases aligning to TRBD1. This CDR3 has 14 amino acids. Germline V gene lookup returns CDR1 PRHDT and CDR2 FYEKMQ (reference sequence). Losses at the gene ends were 6 bases for V and 10 bases for J; bases not matched to a gene: 7. Here the CDR3 DNA reads TGTGCCAGCAGACCGGGACAGGGCTGGTCACCCCTCCACTTT. It specifies CASRPGQGWSPLHF.

This clonotype was picked up a small number of times. This chain connects TRBV20-1 to TRBJ1-5; 11 bases are shared with TRBD1. The CDR3 length is 17 residues. CDR1 and CDR2 from the germline V gene are DFQATT and SNEGSKA (reference sequence). Germline trimming cut 2 bases from V and 0 bases from J; bases unmatched to any gene: 6. CDR3 DNA: TGCAGTGCTAGACGTTGGACAGGGGGCGATAGCAATCAGCCCCAGCATTTT. Residues: CSARRWTGGDSNQPQHF.

The chain links TRBV6-1 to TRBJ1-1; D not resolved. Trimming shortened V by 3 bases and J by 6 bases, and 8 bases separated the two germline ends. The CDR3 length is 12 residues. CDR1 MNHNS and CDR2 SASEGT come from the germline V gene. The CDR3, as DNA: TGTGCCAGCAGTGAGAGGTCTTCTGAAGCTTTCTTT. Its translation: CASSERSSEAFF.

The CDR3 DNA reads as TGTGCCAGCAGCCACGGGACAGGGCCCACCGGGGAGCTGTTTTTT. Residues: CASSHGTGPTGELFF. The gene calls are TRBV11-2 and TRBJ2-2; the match to TRBD1 covers 9 bases. This CDR3 has 15 residues. Germline V CDR1 and CDR2: SGHAT, FQNNGV. V lost 5 bases to trimming and J lost 4 bases; unmatched junction nucleotides: 5.

This clonotype was counted ten times or more. The chain links TRBV7-8 to TRBJ2-5; 7 bases agree with TRBD1. The germline V gene encodes CDR1 SGHVS and CDR2 FQNEAQ. Trimming took 4 bases from V and 2 from J; bases not matched to a gene: 13. The CDR3 runs 17 residues. The CDR3 sequence is CASSYRRQGTLQETQYF. The CDR3 DNA follows: TGTGCCAGCAGCTACCGACGACAGGGCACCCTACAAGAGACCCAGTACTTC.

The rearrangement joins TRBV27 to TRBJ2-7; D is perhaps TRBD1 (5 bases). The CDR3 has 15 amino acids. V dropped 2 bases and J dropped 7 bases, with 18 bases sitting between them. CDR1 and CDR2 (germline): MNHEY, SMNVEV (reference sequence). The CDR3 region has the DNA TGTGCCAGCAGTTTACTAGGGGATTCCTACAATGAGCAGTACTTC. It translates to CASSLLGDSYNEQYF.

The gene calls are TRBV11-1 and TRBJ2-1; D may be TRBD1 (6 bases). This CDR3 comprises 14 residues. Germline V CDR1 and CDR2: SGHAT, FQDESV (reference sequence). V gave up 4 bases and J gave up 8 bases, with 15 bases separating them. The CDR3: CASSSRGGGHEQFF. The CDR3 DNA sequence: TGTGCCAGCAGCTCCCGAGGGGGTGGCCATGAGCAGTTCTTC.

The chain employs TRBV7-2 and TRBJ2-2, with D perhaps matching TRBD2 (6 bases). Trimming cost V 5 bases and J 6 bases, with 25 bases left between them. Germline V gene lookup returns CDR1 SGHTA and CDR2 FQGNSA. The CDR3 contains 18 residues. This CDR3 reads CASSHPIAGTRGAGELFF. In DNA form, the CDR3 reads TGTGCCAGCAGCCATCCGATAGCTGGGACCCGCGGGGCCGGGGAGCTGTTTTTT.

This clonotype was seen a few times. The chain uses TRBV7-9 and TRBJ1-1; D gene ambiguous. Per the germline V gene, CDR1 is SEHNR and CDR2 is FQNEAQ (reference sequence). V lost 3 bases to trimming and J lost 0 bases, with 11 bases between them. The CDR3 loop spans 15 amino acids. Here the CDR3 reads CASSLGSSLNTEAFF. The CDR3 coding sequence is TGTGCCAGCAGCTTGGGAAGCAGTTTGAACACTGAAGCTTTCTTT.

This chain uses TRBV19 with TRBJ2-2; 7 bases are shared with TRBD2. Unmatched junction bases numbered 10, after V lost 11 bases and J lost 1 base. Germline loops: CDR1 LNHDA, CDR2 SQIVND (reference sequence). This CDR3 spans 15 amino acids. Here the CDR3 reads CASLGAGQNTGELFF. CDR3 in DNA: TGTGCCTCCCTAGGAGCGGGGCAGAACACCGGGGAGCTGTTTTTT.

As concerns this clonotype: A much larger clone lies a single base off, so this may be a read error. CDR3 in DNA: TGTGCCAGCAGCGCGCAGGTTCTGACCTTCTCTGGGGCCAACGTCCTGACTTTC. It encodes CASSAQVLTFSGANVLTF. The chain couples TRBV7-6 to TRBJ2-6; the D is unclear. There are 18 residues in the CDR3. Trimming left V 5 bases short and J 0 bases short, with 17 bases between. Germline V lookup: CDR1 SGHVS, CDR2 FNYEAQ. Supplemented by reference TRBV7-6 and TRBJ2-6, the full variable domain reads GAGVSQSPRYKVTKRGQDVALRCDPISGHVSLYWYRQALGQGPEFLTYFNYEAQQDKSGLPNDRFSAERPEGSISTLTIQRTEQRDSAMYRCASSAQVLTFSGANVLTFGAGSRLTVL.

This clonotype has a count of ten or more. The genes are TRBV6-1 and TRBJ1-1; D unclear. CDR3 size: 13 residues. The germline CDR1 and CDR2 sequences are MNHNS and SASEGT. With 4 bases removed from V and 1 base from J, the gap between germline ends came to 7 bases. The CDR3 sequence: CASSGRANTEAFF. For the CDR3, the DNA is TGTGCCAGCAGTGGGAGAGCGAACACTGAAGCTTTCTTT.

The V and J genes are TRBV27 and TRBJ2-6; no definite D call. Germline CDR1 and CDR2: MNHEY and SMNVEV (reference sequence). CDR3 length: 13 amino acids. Deletions cut 0 bases from V and 3 bases from J, with 0 bases between. CDR3 DNA sequence: TGTGCCAGCAGTTTATCTGGGGCCAACGTCCTGACTTTC. Translation gives CASSLSGANVLTF.

This clonotype showed up many times. The chain joins TRBV7-6 to TRBJ1-3; TRBD1 agrees at 7 bases. With V trimmed by 5 bases and J by 0 bases, 4 bases remained unmatched. From germline, CDR1 is SGHVS and CDR2 FNYEAQ. This CDR3 region has 15 residues. This chain's CDR3 is CASSLGTASGNTIYF. CDR3 coding DNA: TGTGCCAGCAGCCTAGGGACAGCCTCTGGAAACACCATATATTTT.

This clonotype has just a few counts. The genes are TRBV11-2 and TRBJ2-7; D is ambiguous. The CDR3 sequence is 15 residues long. The germline V gene has CDR1 SGHAT and CDR2 FQNNGV. The ends were cut back, 1 base at V and 2 bases at J, with 12 bases in the middle. CDR3 amino acids: CASSLGSHHPYEQYF. In DNA, the CDR3 is TGTGCCAGCAGCTTAGGGAGCCACCATCCCTACGAGCAGTACTTC.

This chain joins TRBV10-3 and TRBJ2-3; D remains ambiguous. Germline loops: CDR1 ENHRY, CDR2 SYGVKD. Between the trimmed V and J ends, which lost 2 bases and 1 base, there was a span of 10 bases. The CDR3 is made up of 15 amino acids. The CDR3 here is CAISESPTGTDTQYF. DNA for the CDR3: TGTGCCATCAGTGAGAGCCCCACGGGCACAGATACGCAGTATTTT.

This chain joins TRBV19 and TRBJ1-2; 7 bases align to TRBD1. In germline, CDR1 is LNHDA, CDR2 SQIVND (reference sequence). The V segment lost 5 bases and the J segment 0 bases; nucleotides outside the gene matches: 6. This CDR3 contains 15 residues. CDR3 DNA: TGTGCCAGTAGTCCTCGGGACAGAGCTAACTATGGCTACACCTTC. Its protein is CASSPRDRANYGYTF.

The J gene is TRBJ2-7, the V gene TRBV9; a possible D gene is TRBD1 (6 bases). The length of the CDR3 is 15 residues. CDR1 SGDLS and CDR2 YYNGEE come from the germline V gene. V lost 0 bases and J lost 1, with 11 bases in between. CDR3 nucleotides: TGTGCCAGCAGCGTAGGATACGGACAGTCCTACGAGCAGTACTTC. It specifies CASSVGYGQSYEQYF.

This clonotype occurred many times. The V call is TRBV28, the J call TRBJ2-7; no clear D. CDR1 and CDR2 from the germline V gene are MDHEN and SYDVKM. CDR3 length equals 14 residues. With 7 bases removed from V and 5 bases from J, the gap between germline ends came to 18 bases. The CDR3, as DNA: TGTGCCAGCACTCCCACCCACCTCGACGACGAGCAGTACTTC. Its protein is CASTPTHLDDEQYF. Based on the CDR3 plus reference TRBV28 and TRBJ2-7, the full variable domain is DVKVTQSSRYLVKRTGEKVFLECVQDMDHENMFWYRQDPGLGLRLIYFSYDVKMKEKGDIPEGYSVSREKKERFSLILESASTNQTSMYLCASTPTHLDDEQYFGPGTRLTVT.

J is TRBJ2-7 and V is TRBV4-1, with TRBD1 as a possible D gene (5 bases). In germline, CDR1 is MGHRA, CDR2 YSYEKL. With 4 bases removed from V and 7 bases from J, the gap between germline ends came to 14 bases. The length of the CDR3 is 13 residues. CDR3 sequence reads: CASSRLAKGEQYF. CDR3 nucleotide sequence: TGCGCCAGCAGCCGACTGGCGAAGGGGGAGCAGTACTTC.

This rearrangement joins TRBV7-2 to TRBJ1-6, with D possibly TRBD1 on 5 matching bases. Trimming took 1 base from V and 9 from J, leaving 7 bases between them. This CDR3 contains 13 residues. Germline CDR1 SGHTA, CDR2 FQGNSA. The chain's CDR3 is CASSLGGVSPLHF. CDR3 bases: TGTGCCAGCAGCTTAGGGGGGGTTTCACCCCTCCACTTT.

The count of this clonotype is one. The chain links TRBV19 to TRBJ2-2; D gene ambiguous. CDR1 is LNHDA, CDR2 SQIVND, per germline (reference sequence). The CDR3 contains 12 residues. Trimming left V 11 bases short and J 4 bases short, with 11 bases between. The CDR3 nucleotides are TGTGCCTGTTTGAAGGGCACCGGGGAGCTGTTTTTT. It encodes CACLKGTGELFF.

This sequence joins TRBV7-3 and TRBJ1-2; the match to TRBD1 covers 8 bases. CDR1 and CDR2 (germline): SGHTA, FQGTGA. The CDR3 runs 13 residues. Losses at the gene ends were 5 bases for V and 4 bases for J; bases not matched to a gene: 3. The CDR3 spells CASSPGQAYGYTF. In DNA form, the CDR3 reads TGTGCCAGCAGCCCGGGACAGGCCTATGGCTACACCTTC.

V usage is TRBV5-6 and J usage is TRBJ2-5, with no clear D. Germline-derived CDR1 and CDR2 are SGHDT and YYEEEE. This CDR3 comprises 16 residues. Trimming shortened V by 4 bases and J by 0 bases, and 16 bases separated the two germline ends. This CDR3 reads CASSPVLNFHQETQYF. CDR3 in DNA: TGTGCCAGCAGCCCAGTCCTAAACTTTCACCAAGAGACCCAGTACTTC.

This clonotype was picked up a small number of times. The chain uses TRBV7-9 and TRBJ2-2; D is possibly TRBD2 (6 bases). This CDR3 comprises 15 residues. Trimming removed 4 bases at V and 2 bases at J, with 11 bases between. Germline assignment: CDR1 SEHNR and CDR2 FQNEAQ (reference sequence). The CDR3 region is CASSSGGLNTGELFF. DNA of the CDR3: TGTGCCAGCAGCTCCGGGGGATTAAACACCGGGGAGCTGTTTTTT. The full variable domain, with the rest looked up from reference TRBV7-9 and TRBJ2-2, is DTGVSQNPRHKITKRGQNVTFRCDPISEHNRLYWYRQTLGQGPEFLTYFQNEAQLEKSRLLSDRFSAERPKGSFSTLEIQRTEQGDSAMYLCASSSGGLNTGELFFGEGSRLTVL.

This clonotype has just a few counts. This chain uses TRBV7-6 with TRBJ2-1; the match to TRBD2 covers 7 bases. The V gene end was trimmed by 2 bases and the J gene end by 4 bases; junction bases not matched to a gene: 8. Germline CDR1 reads SGHVS; CDR2 reads FNYEAQ. The CDR3 has 16 residues. Here the CDR3 reads CASSLLSSGGYNEQFF. Written as DNA, the CDR3 is TGTGCCAGCAGCTTACTCAGCTCCGGGGGGTACAATGAGCAGTTCTTC. Together with reference TRBV7-6 and TRBJ2-1, the CDR3 gives the full variable domain: GAGVSQSPRYKVTKRGQDVALRCDPISGHVSLYWYRQALGQGPEFLTYFNYEAQQDKSGLPNDRFSAERPEGSISTLTIQRTEQRDSAMYRCASSLLSSGGYNEQFFGPGTRLTVL.

The chain's CDR3 is CATSGRYNEQFF. In DNA form, the CDR3 reads TGTGCCACCAGTGGAAGGTACAATGAGCAGTTCTTC. The gene calls are TRBV24-1 and TRBJ2-1; D remains unclear. Between the trimmed V and J ends, which lost 5 bases and 4 bases, there was a span of 5 bases. Germline CDR1 KGHDR, CDR2 SFDVKD. The length of the CDR3 is 12 residues.

The chain combines TRBV10-3 with TRBJ2-1; TRBD2 is a possible D gene (5 bases). Germline V gene data show CDR1 as ENHRY and CDR2 as SYGVKD. V gave up 2 bases and J gave up 4 bases, with 15 bases separating them. This CDR3 has 16 amino acids. The CDR3 DNA follows: TGTGCCATCAGTGAGGGCGAGGGTGGGTTTTACAATGAGCAGTTCTTC. Amino acids: CAISEGEGGFYNEQFF.

The V call is TRBV19, the J call TRBJ1-2, with TRBD1 matching 11 bases. This CDR3 has 17 residues. CDR1 and CDR2 (germline): LNHDA, SQIVND (reference sequence). Trimming cost V 1 base and J 6 bases; bases outside gene matches: 10. In DNA, the CDR3 is TGTGCCAGTAGTATAGGCTCCGGACAGGGGGCCTTCCATGGCTACACCTTC. Translated, it gives CASSIGSGQGAFHGYTF.